A single sample gave rise to the 9 T cell receptor beta chains below, sequenced in a study of cytomegalovirus exposure and HLA in healthy donors. With 60 Vbeta and 13 Jbeta primers, the PCR was carried out. The repertoire was sequenced with immunoSEQ multiplex PCR; TCRdb's copy has only in-frame clones and lacks some. Of approximately 140,000 clones listed, roughly four fifths are singletons. Sample: PBMCs. These receptors were obtained from a female donor in good health and CMV-seronegative.

This sequence joins TRBV30 and TRBJ2-5; D unresolved. This CDR3 spans 16 amino acids. Germline values: CDR1 GTSNPN, CDR2 SVGIG (reference sequence). Trimming stripped 4 bases from V and 4 bases from J, with 22 bases between. CDR3 coding DNA: TGTGCCTGGACCGGCCGTTTGGGTCCACTAACAGAGACCCAGTACTTC. As protein: CAWTGRLGPLTETQYF. Filled out from reference TRBV30 and TRBJ2-5, the complete variable domain reads SQTIHQWPATLVQPVGSPLSLECTVEGTSNPNLYWYRQAAGRGLQLLFYSVGIGQISSEVPQNLSASRPQDRQFILSSKKLLLSDSGFYLCAWTGRLGPLTETQYFGPGTRLLVL.

This clone came up once. The chain recombines TRBV6-5 with TRBJ2-6, with D perhaps matching TRBD1 (5 bases). Trimming took 2 bases from V and 2 from J, leaving 7 bases between them. The CDR3 spans 15 residues. The germline gives CDR1 MNHEY, CDR2 SVGAGI. The CDR3: CASSYRGTGANVLTF. In DNA form, the CDR3 reads TGTGCCAGCAGTTACAGGGGTACTGGGGCCAACGTCCTGACTTTC.

CDR3 residues: CASSEVWTGSIEQYF. In DNA, the CDR3 is TGTGCCAGCAGTGAGGTATGGACAGGGTCTATTGAGCAGTACTTC. V gene TRBV2 combines with J gene TRBJ2-7, with TRBD1 identical over 8 bases. The CDR3 is made up of 15 amino acids. Per the germline V gene, CDR1 is SNHLY and CDR2 is FYNNEI. Trimming cost V 3 bases and J 7 bases; bases outside gene matches: 11.

The chain links TRBV5-4 to TRBJ1-1; D not certain. V was clipped by 5 bases and J by 0 bases, with 14 bases between them. Germline lookup yields CDR1 SGHNT and CDR2 YYREEE (reference sequence). The CDR3 runs 15 residues. Here the CDR3 reads CASRPVRSMNTEAFF. CDR3 DNA: TGTGCCAGCAGGCCGGTCAGGTCGATGAACACTGAAGCTTTCTTT.

The chain has TRBV21-1 and TRBJ2-5; TRBD2 reflects the table's D call only, with no check against the DNA. TRBV21-1 is deemed a pseudogene. This CDR3 is built from 15 residues. In DNA, the CDR3 is TGTGCCAGCAGCAAATATCGGGATTTACAAGAGACCCAGTACTTC. Encoded protein: CASSKYRDLQETQYF.

The chain is built from TRBV28 and TRBJ2-5; 11 nucleotides line up with TRBD2. This CDR3 is 16 amino acids long. J was trimmed by 6 bases and V by 5 bases; bases with no gene match: 11. Germline V gene data show CDR1 as MDHEN and CDR2 as SYDVKM. The DNA of the CDR3 is TGTGCCAGCAGTCTCATTAGCGGGAGGGGTTTTAAGACCCAGTACTTC. As protein: CASSLISGRGFKTQYF.

V gene TRBV4-2 combines with J gene TRBJ1-2; no firm D call. Trimming cost V 4 bases and J 5 bases, with 14 bases left between them. This CDR3 comprises 14 residues. Germline-derived CDR1 and CDR2 are LGHNA and YNFKEQ. The CDR3 nucleotides read TGTGCCAGCAGCCCGGACTTGACCGGGTATGGCTACACCTTC. It codes for CASSPDLTGYGYTF.

Only a few counts were recorded for this clone. The chain combines TRBV4-1 with TRBJ1-2; no clear D. The CDR3 contains 15 residues. Germline loops: CDR1 MGHRA, CDR2 YSYEKL. V lost 0 bases to trimming and J lost 2 bases, with 10 bases between them. As DNA, the CDR3 is TGCGCCAGCAGCCAAGAGGCACCTCCGAACTATGGCTACACCTTC. This encodes CASSQEAPPNYGYTF.

The chain is built from TRBV11-2 and TRBJ2-1; TRBD2 aligns across 9 bases. Germline CDR1 SGHAT, CDR2 FQNNGV. The CDR3 has 16 amino acids. V shed 1 base, J shed 6 bases, and the junction held 7 bases outside the gene matches. The CDR3 spells CASSLAGGTSPNEQFF. CDR3 in DNA: TGTGCCAGCAGCTTAGCCGGGGGGACTAGCCCCAATGAGCAGTTCTTC.